These 5 T cell receptor beta chains were sequenced from one sample in a study of human T cells and chemical hapten exposure. Sample time point: pre-sensitization, week 0. Regarding treatment: therapeutic diphenylcyclopropenone sensitization with weekly scalp DPC. Each CDR3 protein gets one entry after TCRdb re-called the RACE reads with MiXCR. The table shows approximately 370,000 distinct CDR3 sequences, with roughly 6% occurring only once. The sequencing used whole blood, collected in connection with sensitization to the hapten diphenylcyclopropenone (DPC). Receptor source: a woman younger than 30 with alopecia areata. Some clones in this sample may be carry-over from other donors' samples.

This clonotype was recorded at least ten times. As DNA, the CDR3 is TGTGCCAGCAGACCCGGACAGGGAGGATACGAAAAACTGTTTTTT. Translation: CASRPGQGGYEKLFF. The gene calls are TRBV27 and TRBJ1-4, with 8 positions matching TRBD1. Germline V gives CDR1 MNHEY, CDR2 SMNVEV (reference sequence). The CDR3 loop spans 15 amino acids. J was trimmed by 8 bases and V by 6 bases; bases with no gene match: 11.

This clonotype was counted only a few times. The chain is built from TRBV14 and TRBJ2-3; D unclear. The CDR3 is 13 residues long. Looked up from germline, CDR1 is SGHDN and CDR2 is FVKESK. Trimming removed 1 base from V and 11 bases from J, with 13 bases in between. CDR3 sequence: CASSQVHRWGQYF. CDR3 sequence (DNA): TGTGCCAGCAGCCAAGTCCACCGATGGGGGCAGTATTTT.

V is TRBV4-2 and J is TRBJ1-1, with 7 positions matching TRBD1. Germline CDR1 reads LGHNA; CDR2 reads YNFKEQ. CDR3 size: 14 residues. Trimming cost V 0 bases and J 11 bases; bases outside gene matches: 9. The DNA for the CDR3 is TGTGCCAGCAGCCAAGAGGCGGGGACAGTTAAGGCTTTCTTT. This encodes CASSQEAGTVKAFF.

This clonotype was counted a few times. The chain carries TRBV12-3 or TRBV12-4 and TRBJ1-6; D gene uncertain. The CDR3 is 14 amino acids. V was pared by 6 bases and J by 8 bases, with 14 bases between. The CDR3 DNA sequence: TGTGCCAGCAGCCCCCCCGTGCCGGATTCACCCCTCCACTTT. It specifies CASSPPVPDSPLHF.

The chain has TRBV6-2 or TRBV6-3 and TRBJ1-5; a weak D match, TRBD1 (5 bases). V lost 2 bases and J 5 bases, leaving 13 bases between the germline ends. The germline V gene has CDR1 MNHEY and CDR2 SVGEGT. The CDR3 totals 15 residues. CDR3 loop: CASSYQARGHQPQHF. DNA of the CDR3: TGTGCCAGCAGTTACCAGGCCCGGGGCCATCAGCCCCAGCATTTT.